The clone carrying this TCR beta chain appeared a few times. The antigen is not known. The data were taken from a study of T cells after yellow fever vaccination. Study conclusions and caveats: Primary-vaccination clones mostly resurfaced post-booster (nearly 97% CD4, approximately 89% CD8). Overlap between CD4 and CD8 compartments was detected for a small share of clonotypes.

A universal primer site and UMIs were added as TCR cDNA was made by 5'RACE template switching. TCRdb independently ran MiXCR on the 5' RACE reads; one entry per CDR3 protein. The sample contains 500,000 to 650,000 distinct CDR3 sequences, 17% of which appear only once. The receptor comes from a man younger than 35 who received the YFV17D yellow fever vaccine. This material consisted of PBMCs, taken 5 to 6 days after the first yellow fever vaccination.

The CDR3, as DNA: TGCGCCAGCAGCCGGGATGAGGGAGTTGATACGCAGTATTTT. Its protein product is CASSRDEGVDTQYF. The gene calls are TRBV5-1 and TRBJ2-3, with D tentatively TRBD2 (5 bases). CDR1 is SGHRS and CDR2 is YFSETQ in the germline V gene. Trimming removed 4 bases from V and 6 bases from J, with 15 bases in between. The CDR3 length is 14 residues. The complete variable domain, with remaining parts taken from reference TRBV5-1 and TRBJ2-3, reads KAGVTQTPRYLIKTRGQQVTLSCSPISGHRSVSWYQQTPGQGLQFLFEYFSETQRNKGNFPGRFSGRQFSNSRSEMNVSTLELGDSALYLCASSRDEGVDTQYFGPGTRLTVL.